This T cell receptor beta chain was observed in a study of PD-1 blockade in classical Hodgkin lymphoma. Some clones are missing from TCRdb's copy, which holds only in-frame ones; the method was immunoSEQ multiplex PCR. Here the sample spans tens of thousands of clones, about 93% being singletons. General observations from the study: Newly diagnosed patients were said to have less baseline TCR diversity than healthy donors did. The origin of the repertoire differences remains undefined, with disease activity or prior therapy as possible causes.

V trimming: 6 bases; J trimming: 5 bases; junction bases outside the gene matches: 6. Germline CDR1 and CDR2: SGHVS and FNYEAQ. The CDR3 is 13 residues long. Stated time point: newly diagnosed, previously untreated cHL patient sample. PBMCs from untreated, newly diagnosed classical Hodgkin lymphoma were comparison samples. As concerns this clone: Its antigen remains unidentified.

This clonotype originated in a human donor with classical Hodgkin lymphoma. The rearrangement links TRBV7-6 to TRBJ2-7; 8 bases line up with TRBD2. Sequenced: peripheral blood mononuclear cells (PBMCs). The CDR3 here is CASSHPGGDEQYF. CDR3 coding DNA: TGTGCCAGCAGTCACCCCGGGGGGGACGAGCAGTACTTC.